This T cell receptor beta chain appears in the sequencing data of a study of early T cells in non-severe SARS-CoV-2 infection. This clonotype has ten or more counts. This CDR3 is 18 amino acids long. J lost 2 bases, V lost 3 bases, and 13 bases had no gene match. Germline V gene sequence: CDR1 SQVTM, CDR2 ANQGSEA. One entry per CDR3 protein, called by TCRdb with MiXCR from the 5' RACE reads. Of 100,000 to 120,000 distinct CDR3 sequences in the sample, over 10% were seen once. V usage is TRBV29-1 and J usage is TRBJ2-3; 11 bases fit TRBD1. The source material was whole blood, sampled at baseline. The source of this sequence is an adult who was a healthcare worker with PCR-confirmed SARS-CoV-2 infection or an uninfected control (not recorded which). The chain's CDR3 is CSVDPGQGALLFTDTQYF. The CDR3 DNA is TGCAGCGTTGACCCAGGACAGGGGGCGTTATTGTTCACAGATACGCAGTATTTT.